Here is one T cell receptor beta chain with its context. Its antigen is unidentified. The data belong to a study of T-cell memory formation after mild COVID-19. As for the study in general: The TCR clusters were mostly specific to one donor.

TCR alpha and TCR beta cDNA libraries with sample barcodes and UMIs came from 5'RACE using constant-segment primers. Via MiXCR, TCRdb re-called the 5' RACE reads, giving one row per CDR3 protein. The sample contains fewer than 350,000 distinct CDR3 sequences, roughly an eighth of which appear only once. There are 14 residues in the CDR3. Trimming pared 0 bases from V and 3 bases from J, leaving 8 bases between. Germline V gene data show CDR1 as MNHEY and CDR2 as SVGAGI. Broader study findings: In pre-infection memory, a portion of responding clones appeared, which suggested that cross-reactive memory joined.

Sequencing input: PBMCs or a T cell subset sorted from them (not recorded which). This clonotype was obtained from a man between 18 and 29 years old who had mild COVID-19 (a few samples of this study predate the infection). Cell type and time point are not known. The chain couples TRBV6-5 to TRBJ1-1; unclear D gene. The CDR3: CASSYSWADTEAFF. The CDR3 DNA reads TGTGCCAGCAGTTACTCGTGGGCGGACACTGAAGCTTTCTTT.